Detailed here is one T cell receptor (beta chain). The sample comes from a study of blood T cell repertoires in COVID-19. Study background: The analysed material was cDNA or gDNA that came from T cells, B-cell-depleted T cells, or PBMCs.

Clones were read by immunoSEQ multiplex PCR, and TCRdb kept only the in-frame ones, dropping some. The profile covers around 140,000 clones, with 85% to 90% appearing a single time and about 4.5% taken by the ten largest. Patients from Seattle were sampled longitudinally, starting during active infection. CDR3 size: 15 residues. The junction had 3 bases not matched to a gene; V was cut back by 4 bases and J by 0 bases. CDR1 is SGHVS and CDR2 is FNYEAQ in the germline V gene. Sequences were obtained from peripheral blood. The rearrangement uses TRBV7-6 and TRBJ2-5; 9 bases are shared with TRBD2. This receptor was taken from a man between 60 and 70 years old with COVID-19, enrolled during active disease. The chain's CDR3 is CASSSTSGHQETQYF. The CDR3 bases are TGTGCCAGCAGCTCGACTAGCGGCCACCAAGAGACCCAGTACTTC. The full variable domain, its missing parts supplied by reference TRBV7-6 and TRBJ2-5, is GAGVSQSPRYKVTKRGQDVALRCDPISGHVSLYWYRQALGQGPEFLTYFNYEAQQDKSGLPNDRFSAERPEGSISTLTIQRTEQRDSAMYRCASSSTSGHQETQYFGPGTRLLVL.